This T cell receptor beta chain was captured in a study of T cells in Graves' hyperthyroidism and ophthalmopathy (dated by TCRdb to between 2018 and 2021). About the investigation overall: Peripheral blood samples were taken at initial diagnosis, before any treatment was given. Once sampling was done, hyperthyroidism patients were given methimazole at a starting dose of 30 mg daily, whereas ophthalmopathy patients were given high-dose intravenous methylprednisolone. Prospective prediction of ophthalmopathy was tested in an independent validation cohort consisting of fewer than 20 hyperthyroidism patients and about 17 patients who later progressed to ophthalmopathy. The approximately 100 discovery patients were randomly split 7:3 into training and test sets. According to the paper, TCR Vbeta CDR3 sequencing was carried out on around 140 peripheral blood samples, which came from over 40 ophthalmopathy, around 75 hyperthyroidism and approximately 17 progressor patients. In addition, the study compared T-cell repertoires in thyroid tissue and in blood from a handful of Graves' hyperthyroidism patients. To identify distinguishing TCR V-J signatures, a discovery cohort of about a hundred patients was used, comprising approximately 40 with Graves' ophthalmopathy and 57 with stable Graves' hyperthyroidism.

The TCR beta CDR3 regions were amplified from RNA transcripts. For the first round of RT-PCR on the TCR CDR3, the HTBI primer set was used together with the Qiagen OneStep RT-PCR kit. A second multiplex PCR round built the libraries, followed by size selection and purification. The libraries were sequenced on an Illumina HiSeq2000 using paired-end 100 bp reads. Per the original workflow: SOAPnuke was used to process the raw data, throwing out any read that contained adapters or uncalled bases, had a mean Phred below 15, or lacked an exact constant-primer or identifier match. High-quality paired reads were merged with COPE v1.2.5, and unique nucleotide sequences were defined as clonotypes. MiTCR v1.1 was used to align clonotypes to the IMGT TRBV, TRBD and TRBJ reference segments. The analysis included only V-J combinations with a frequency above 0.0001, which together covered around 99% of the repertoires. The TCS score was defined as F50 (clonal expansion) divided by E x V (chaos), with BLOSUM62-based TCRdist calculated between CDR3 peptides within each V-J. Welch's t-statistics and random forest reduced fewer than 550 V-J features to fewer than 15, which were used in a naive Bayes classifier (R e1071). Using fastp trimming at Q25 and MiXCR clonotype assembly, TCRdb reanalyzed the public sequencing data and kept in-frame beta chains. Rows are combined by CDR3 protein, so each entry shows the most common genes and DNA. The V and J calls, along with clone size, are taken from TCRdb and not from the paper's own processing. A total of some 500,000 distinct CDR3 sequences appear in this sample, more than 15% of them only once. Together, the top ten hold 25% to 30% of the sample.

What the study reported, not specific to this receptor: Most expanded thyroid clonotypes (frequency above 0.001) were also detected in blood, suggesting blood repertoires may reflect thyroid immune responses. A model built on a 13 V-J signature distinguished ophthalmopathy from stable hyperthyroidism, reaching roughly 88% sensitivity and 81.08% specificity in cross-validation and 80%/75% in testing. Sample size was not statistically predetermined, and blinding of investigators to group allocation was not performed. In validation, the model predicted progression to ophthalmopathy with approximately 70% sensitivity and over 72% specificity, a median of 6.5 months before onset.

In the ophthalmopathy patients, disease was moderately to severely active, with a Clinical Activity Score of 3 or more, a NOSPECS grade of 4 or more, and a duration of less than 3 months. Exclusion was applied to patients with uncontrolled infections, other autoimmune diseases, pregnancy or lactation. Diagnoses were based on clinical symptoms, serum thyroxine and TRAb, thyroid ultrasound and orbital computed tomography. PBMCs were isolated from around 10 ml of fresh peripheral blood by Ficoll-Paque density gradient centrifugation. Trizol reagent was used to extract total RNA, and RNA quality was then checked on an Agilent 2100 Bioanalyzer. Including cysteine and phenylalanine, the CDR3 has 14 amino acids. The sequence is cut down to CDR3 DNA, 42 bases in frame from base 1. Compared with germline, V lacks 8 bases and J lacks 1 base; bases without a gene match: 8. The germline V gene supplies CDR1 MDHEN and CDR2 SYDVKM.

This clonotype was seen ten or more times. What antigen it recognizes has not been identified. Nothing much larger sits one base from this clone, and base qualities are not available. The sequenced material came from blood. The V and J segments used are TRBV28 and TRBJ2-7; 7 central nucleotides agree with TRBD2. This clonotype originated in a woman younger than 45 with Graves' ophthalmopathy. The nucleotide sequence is TGTGCCAGCCAAACGGGGGGTGCGTCCTACGAGCAGTACTTC. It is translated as CASQTGGASYEQYF.